A single sample is the source of the 23 T cell receptor beta chains below, sequenced in a study of shared T cell receptors in the human thymus. The table came from immunoSEQ multiplex PCR; TCRdb's copy has only in-frame clones and leaves some out. The data hold about 710,000 clones, with around 87% observed a single time. The data also belong to a second study, concerning human thymus T cells.

Sequenced input: thymocytes. The receptors come from a boy under two years old with a congenital heart defect.

The CDR3, as DNA: TGTGCCAGCACCAAACTAGCGGGAAGCGGGGAGCTGTTTTTT. Its translation is CASTKLAGSGELFF. The chain employs TRBV6-1 and TRBJ2-2; TRBD2 matches 10 bases. This CDR3 is built from 14 residues. The germline CDR1 and CDR2 sequences are MNHNS and SASEGT. V was clipped by 7 bases and J by 7 bases; unmatched bases: 6.

This clone has a handful of counts. The rearrangement joins TRBV27 to TRBJ2-1; TRBD2 matches at 8 bases. Germline V gene sequence: CDR1 MNHEY, CDR2 SMNVEV (reference sequence). Trimming took 0 bases from V and 1 from J; bases not matched to a gene: 14. The CDR3 is 20 residues long. The CDR3 here is CASSLSGTSGNRTSYNEQFF. Here the CDR3 DNA reads TGTGCCAGCAGTTTATCGGGGACTAGTGGTAACCGTACTTCCTACAATGAGCAGTTCTTC.

The chain is built from TRBV29-1 and TRBJ1-1; weak D call: TRBD1 (6 bases). Germline V gene data show CDR1 as SQVTM and CDR2 as ANQGSEA. The CDR3 consists of 20 residues. Trimming took 4 bases from V and 0 from J, leaving 30 bases between them. CDR3 bases: TGCAGCGTTGGGGGTCACAGGGAGTCCCCCCTAAGGTCCATGAACACTGAAGCTTTCTTT. This gives the protein CSVGGHRESPLRSMNTEAFF.

The chain joins TRBV6-1 to TRBJ1-3; 7 nucleotides line up with TRBD1. V was clipped by 2 bases and J by 4 bases; unmatched bases: 11. The germline CDR1 and CDR2 sequences are MNHNS and SASEGT. CDR3 size: 17 residues. The CDR3 DNA follows: TGTGCCAGCAGTGAAAGAAGGGGGCGCGTTCAGGGAAACACCATATATTTT. Translated: CASSERRGRVQGNTIYF.

This clone was counted between two and nine times. This sequence joins TRBV11-1 and TRBJ1-4; weak D call: TRBD1 (6 bases). Germline V gene sequence: CDR1 SGHAT, CDR2 FQDESV (reference sequence). V lost 1 base to trimming and J lost 5 bases, with 8 bases between them. The CDR3 has 14 residues. The CDR3 region is CASSLGQANEKLFF. The DNA for the CDR3 is TGTGCCAGCAGCTTAGGACAGGCCAATGAAAAACTGTTTTTT.

The genes are TRBV18 and TRBJ1-2, with TRBD1 matching over 7 bases. The CDR3 runs to 15 residues. Germline CDR1 is KGHSH and CDR2 is LQKENI. With 6 bases clipped from V and 5 bases from J, the junction kept 12 bases outside the gene matches. In DNA, the CDR3 is TGTGCCAGCTCGGAGCGACAGGGTGGCCCTTATGGCTACACCTTC. This encodes CASSERQGGPYGYTF.

This sequence joins TRBV27 and TRBJ2-7; 13 bases are a match to TRBD2. Per germline, CDR1 MNHEY and CDR2 SMNVEV (reference sequence). The CDR3 has 16 residues. V lost 5 bases to trimming and J lost 4 bases; unmatched junction nucleotides: 8. Here the CDR3 DNA reads TGTGCCAGCAGTCCACGACTAGCGGGAGGAATGTACGAGCAGTACTTC. Its protein is CASSPRLAGGMYEQYF.

In the case of this clone: Other nucleotide sequences from this sample produce the same CDR3. The rearrangement links TRBV28 to TRBJ1-1; D not resolved. Deletions cut 3 bases from V and 1 base from J, with 9 bases between. The CDR3 runs to 14 residues. Germline CDR1 and CDR2: MDHEN and SYDVKM. The chain's CDR3 is CASSLRGRNTEAFF. The CDR3 DNA reads as TGTGCCAGCAGTTTGAGAGGAAGGAACACTGAAGCTTTCTTT.

The gene calls are TRBV5-6 and TRBJ2-1; a weak D match, TRBD1 (6 bases). CDR3 length: 12 amino acids. CDR1 is SGHDT and CDR2 is YYEEEE in the germline V gene. Trimming left V 10 bases short and J 3 bases short, with 11 bases between. CDR3 residues: CARPQGYNEQFF. The CDR3 DNA is TGTGCCCGTCCACAGGGCTACAATGAGCAGTTCTTC.

This clone has only a few counts. The V call is TRBV4-2, the J call TRBJ1-2, with D possibly matching TRBD1 (6 bases). CDR1 LGHNA and CDR2 YNFKEQ come from the germline V gene. The ends were cut back, 1 base at V and 0 bases at J, with 12 bases in the middle. There are 16 residues in the CDR3. Written as DNA, the CDR3 is TGTGCCAGCAGCCAAGTACGACAGGACGCTAACTATGGCTACACCTTC. Translation gives CASSQVRQDANYGYTF.

The V gene is TRBV25-1, the J gene TRBJ2-7; the match to TRBD2 covers 11 bases. The CDR3 runs to 16 residues. Germline CDR1 and CDR2: MGHDK and SYGVNS. V gave up 2 bases and J gave up 5 bases; unmatched junction bases: 8. The CDR3 bases are TGTGCCAGCAGTGAAGGTTCGGGACTAGCGGACCACGAGCAGTACTTC. Translated, it gives CASSEGSGLADHEQYF.

In DNA form, the CDR3 reads TGTGCCAGCAGGAGTGCAGGGGCCGCAGATACGCAGTATTTT. As protein: CASRSAGAADTQYF. This chain joins TRBV7-6 and TRBJ2-3; D perhaps matches TRBD1 (6 bases). The CDR3 loop spans 14 amino acids. V lost 6 bases and J lost 4, with 14 bases in between. Germline CDR1 is SGHVS and CDR2 is FNYEAQ.

This sequence joins TRBV10-3 and TRBJ1-1; 7 nucleotides align to TRBD1. From germline, CDR1 is ENHRY and CDR2 SYGVKD. J lost 3 bases, V lost 3 bases, and 13 bases had no gene match. The CDR3 spans 17 residues. The CDR3 loop reads CAISEARQGLNYTEAFF. The CDR3 coding sequence is TGTGCCATCAGTGAAGCTCGACAGGGATTAAATTACACTGAAGCTTTCTTT.

The chain links TRBV19 to TRBJ2-2; D may be TRBD2 (5 bases). Germline values: CDR1 LNHDA, CDR2 SQIVND (reference sequence). V lost 3 bases to trimming and J lost 4 bases, with 21 bases between them. The CDR3 is 18 amino acids. CDR3 loop: CASSMLPLAGLGTGELFF. CDR3 in DNA: TGTGCCAGTAGTATGCTCCCGCTAGCTGGATTGGGCACCGGGGAGCTGTTTTTT.

The V and J genes are TRBV4-3 and TRBJ2-2; tentative D call: TRBD2 (5 bases). V was cut by 8 bases and J by 4 bases, with 32 bases left in between. This CDR3 spans 20 amino acids. Germline CDR1 and CDR2: LGHNA and YSLEER. The CDR3 loop reads CASGPASGYQRTEGTGELFF. In DNA form, the CDR3 reads TGCGCCAGCGGGCCCGCATCGGGATATCAAAGGACCGAAGGCACCGGGGAGCTGTTTTTT.

The V gene is TRBV7-2, the J gene TRBJ2-7; possibly TRBD1 for D (6 bases). The V and J ends lost 5 bases and 3 bases respectively, with 11 bases between them. The CDR3 consists of 13 residues. Germline V gene lookup returns CDR1 SGHTA and CDR2 FQGNSA. The CDR3 coding sequence is TGTGCCAGCAGCCGCGGACAGTTCTACGAGCAGTACTTC. It yields the protein CASSRGQFYEQYF.

The chain combines TRBV28 with TRBJ2-2; 13 positions agree with TRBD2. CDR1 is MDHEN and CDR2 is SYDVKM in the germline V gene. Trimming took 2 bases from V and 6 from J; bases not matched to a gene: 3. This CDR3 spans 16 amino acids. The CDR3 DNA sequence: TGTGCCAGCAGTTTAAAACTAGCGGGGGGGCCCGGGGAGCTGTTTTTT. Its protein is CASSLKLAGGPGELFF.

This chain links TRBV4-3 with TRBJ2-3; a possible D gene is TRBD1 (7 bases). Trimming stripped 0 bases from V and 6 bases from J, with 22 bases between. Per germline, CDR1 LGHNA and CDR2 YSLEER. CDR3 length equals 18 residues. Here the CDR3 reads CASSQDDRDREAYDTQYF. The CDR3, as DNA: TGCGCCAGCAGCCAAGATGACCGAGACAGGGAGGCTTATGATACGCAGTATTTT.

The CDR3, as DNA: TGTGCCACCAGCGGCCCCCATCGGGGTGGGTACAATGAGCAGTTCTTC. Protein: CATSGPHRGGYNEQFF. The chain joins TRBV15 to TRBJ2-1, with D possibly TRBD2 on 5 matching bases. The CDR3 contains 16 residues. V was shortened by 5 bases and J by 4 bases, with 18 bases between the two germline ends. Per germline, CDR1 LNHNV and CDR2 YYDKDF (reference sequence).

This CDR3 is CASSHLKGLAGDGHTGELFF. In DNA, the CDR3 is TGCGCCAGCAGCCATCTTAAAGGACTAGCGGGGGACGGGCACACCGGGGAGCTGTTTTTT. The genes are TRBV4-3 and TRBJ2-2, with 13 bases identical to TRBD2. The junction had 13 bases not matched to a gene; V was cut back by 3 bases and J by 3 bases. The length of the CDR3 is 20 residues. CDR1 and CDR2 from the germline V gene are LGHNA and YSLEER.

The J gene is TRBJ1-2, the V gene TRBV6-4; D may be TRBD1 (6 bases). V lost 0 bases to trimming and J lost 5 bases, with 10 bases between them. CDR1 MRHNA and CDR2 SNTAGT come from the germline V gene. The CDR3 has 14 residues. Here the CDR3 reads CASSDSTGNYGYTF. The CDR3 DNA follows: TGTGCCAGCAGTGACTCGACAGGAAATTATGGCTACACCTTC.

The V and J genes are TRBV7-9 and TRBJ2-7; TRBD1 aligns across 8 bases. The CDR3 sequence is 17 residues long. V shed 1 base and J 2 bases; nucleotides not matched to a gene: 10. Germline CDR1 SEHNR, CDR2 FQNEAQ (reference sequence). The CDR3 region is CASSLGRGRLPPYEQYF. As DNA, the CDR3 is TGTGCCAGCAGCTTAGGCAGGGGGCGTCTCCCACCCTACGAGCAGTACTTC.

The CDR3 nucleotides read TGTGCCAGCAGCTTATCGGACAGGGAAGTTAGGACAGATACGCAGTATTTT. As protein: CASSLSDREVRTDTQYF. The chain couples TRBV7-9 to TRBJ2-3; 8 bases map to TRBD1. The germline CDR1 and CDR2 sequences are SEHNR and FQNEAQ (reference sequence). CDR3 length: 17 amino acids. V dropped 2 bases and J dropped 3; count of bases not matched to a gene: 10.